Following are 9 T cell receptor beta chains from one sample sequenced in a study of blood T cell repertoires in COVID-19. Sequencing used immunoSEQ multiplex PCR; TCRdb keeps in-frame clones, though not all of them. The top ten hold approximately 15% of the sample, which has about 110,000 clones, around 84% seen once. The sequenced sample consisted of peripheral blood. These receptors were taken from a woman of 80 years or more with acute or convalescent COVID-19.

The chain links TRBV7-2 to TRBJ2-3, with 7 bases aligning to TRBD2. Unmatched junction bases numbered 8, after V lost 10 bases and J lost 1 base. Germline assignment: CDR1 SGHTA and CDR2 FQGNSA. The CDR3 contains 14 residues. The CDR3 region is CATTGRRGTDTQYF. The CDR3 DNA is TGTGCCACGACCGGGAGGAGGGGCACAGATACGCAGTATTTT.

The chain couples TRBV3-1 (or the pseudogene TRBV3-2) to TRBJ2-2; D remains ambiguous. CDR3 length: 15 residues. V lost 4 bases, J lost 3 bases, and 12 bases lay in between. Per germline, CDR1 LGHDT and CDR2 YNNKEL (reference sequence). CDR3 loop: CASSLTKLYTGELFF. The CDR3 DNA sequence: TGTGCCAGCAGCCTCACTAAACTCTACACCGGGGAGCTGTTTTTT.

This clone was detected once. The chain links TRBV9 to TRBJ2-7; maybe TRBD2 (5 bases). From germline, CDR1 is SGDLS and CDR2 YYNGEE. Trimming pared 0 bases from V and 7 bases from J, leaving 17 bases between. This CDR3 is built from 15 residues. The CDR3 region has the DNA TGTGCCAGCAGCGTAGTCCCTGGGCTAGCACGGGAGCAGTACTTC. It is translated as CASSVVPGLAREQYF.

CDR3 bases: TGTGCCAGCAGTCCCCGCTCAGGGGTCTACGAGCAGTACGTC. Translating gives CASSPRSGVYEQYV. The chain joins TRBV6-2 or TRBV6-3 to TRBJ2-7; possibly TRBD1 for D (6 bases). Per germline, CDR1 MNHEY and CDR2 SVGEGT. V was clipped by 5 bases and J by 3 bases, with 14 bases between them. The CDR3 is made up of 14 amino acids.

The chain links TRBV19 to TRBJ1-2; TRBD1 aligns across 11 bases. The J segment lost 6 bases and the V segment lost 5 bases, leaving 5 bases of the junction unmatched. The length of the CDR3 is 14 residues. Per the germline V gene, CDR1 is LNHDA and CDR2 is SQIVND (reference sequence). CDR3 protein: CASSVDRGPHGYTF. The CDR3, as DNA: TGTGCCAGTAGTGTGGACAGGGGGCCTCATGGCTACACCTTC.

The V and J genes are TRBV9 and TRBJ1-6; D unclear. Germline CDR1 reads SGDLS; CDR2 reads YYNGEE. This CDR3 spans 18 amino acids. Deletions cut 0 bases from V and 0 bases from J, with 13 bases between. The CDR3 loop reads CASSVAPLSSSYNSPLHF. The CDR3 DNA sequence: TGTGCCAGCAGCGTAGCCCCGCTCTCGAGCTCCTATAATTCACCCCTCCACTTT. Using reference TRBV9 and TRBJ1-6 for the parts outside the CDR3, the full variable domain is DSGVTQTPKHLITATGQRVTLRCSPRSGDLSVYWYQQSLDQGLQFLIQYYNGEERAKGNILERFSAQQFPDLHSELNLSSLELGDSALYFCASSVAPLSSSYNSPLHFGNGTRLTVT.

The rearrangement links TRBV5-1 to TRBJ1-3, with D possibly being TRBD1 (6 bases). Deletions cut 3 bases from V and 0 bases from J, with 16 bases between. The CDR3 loop spans 17 amino acids. Germline loops: CDR1 SGHRS, CDR2 YFSETQ. CDR3 residues: CASSSLFTGSSGNTIYF. The CDR3 DNA reads TGCGCCAGCAGCTCCCTATTCACAGGGAGCTCTGGAAACACCATATATTTT.

This clone was counted a single time. V is TRBV5-5 and J is TRBJ1-6; 8 nucleotides align to TRBD1. The CDR3 loop spans 15 amino acids. J was trimmed by 3 bases and V by 3 bases; bases with no gene match: 2. Germline CDR1 reads SGHKS; CDR2 reads YYEKEE (reference sequence). The CDR3 protein is CASSSTGGYNSPLHF. CDR3 DNA: TGTGCCAGCAGCTCCACAGGGGGCTATAATTCACCCCTCCACTTT.

V and J are TRBV11-2 and TRBJ2-7; 7 positions agree with TRBD2. CDR3 size: 14 residues. Germline V gene data show CDR1 as SGHAT and CDR2 as FQNNGV. J gave up 1 base and V 7 bases, and 7 bases lay outside the gene matches. CDR3 sequence: CASKTSGGSYEQYF. The CDR3, as DNA: TGTGCCAGCAAGACGTCGGGAGGATCCTACGAGCAGTACTTC.